This paragraph reports one T cell receptor (beta chain). Antigen specificity is unknown. The record originates from a study of T cell responses to AZD1222 COVID-19 vaccine. Assay used: immunoSEQ multiplex PCR; TCRdb lists only in-frame clones, some missing. Of 90,000 to 110,000 clones listed, over 75% are singletons. Regarding the study as a whole: Baseline serostatus was positive in only a handful of AZD1222 recipients.

The CDR3 contains 16 residues. V dropped 2 bases and J dropped 0 bases, with 11 bases sitting between them. Looked up from germline, CDR1 is LGHDT and CDR2 is YNNKEL (reference sequence). The clonotype was recovered from an adult in good health. The chain has TRBV3-1 (or the pseudogene TRBV3-2) and TRBJ1-3; D is unresolved. Source: peripheral blood, taken on day 0 of MenACWY control vaccination. CDR3 protein: CASSQLDGSSGNTIYF. In DNA, the CDR3 is TGTGCCAGCAGCCAATTGGACGGTAGCTCTGGAAACACCATATATTTT.